This T cell receptor beta chain was captured by sequencing in a study of beta chain features in type 1 diabetes (dated by TCRdb to between 2018 and 2020). As for the study more broadly: Mean age, gender distribution, total cell number and subset yield were not different between patients and healthy donors. Across all samples, approximately 98,000,000 sorted cells were examined, and cell number per subset correlated strongly with RNA yield. The study compared TCRB repertoires of sorted circulating CD4+ T cell subsets between recently diagnosed type 1 diabetes patients and matched healthy donors. Naive and central memory subsets were obtained from all 30 or so donors, but regulatory and stem cell-like memory subsets were isolated from only 8 patients and about eight healthy donors. Broad study findings and their caveats: Naive, central memory and regulatory TCRB repertoires appeared to be more alike among patients than among healthy donors. PCR might favor shorter templates, but patient and control samples were amplified and corrected together, so any skew would affect both groups equally. HLA sub-analyses involved small numbers of individuals, so any influence of HLA type on TCRB rearrangement remained unresolved. Because cDNA rather than genomic DNA was sequenced, highly expressing activated cells could have been over-represented, although no difference in activation and CD3 levels was found between groups. In all four CD4+ subsets, TCRB CDR3 length was moderately but significantly shorter in type 1 diabetes patients. Patients with type 1 diabetes made fewer insertions and deleted more nucleotides at VDJ recombination sites, implying thymic rearrangement abnormalities.

Only a few counts were recorded for this clone. Its antigen has not been determined. No base quality information exists; no much larger clone differs at one position. Each donor gave one peripheral blood draw, averaging approximately 0.12 L, which was collected into heparinised tubes. Naive, central memory, regulatory and stem cell-like memory CD4+ T cells were sorted on a BD FACSAria II using a panel including CD45RO, CCR7, CD25, CD127, CD95 and CD27. Every sorted population had a purity above 95%. PBMCs were isolated right away by Lymphoprep density gradient centrifugation and were stained directly, without culture. So that batch effects would be minimized, each experiment stained and sorted samples in pairs, pairing one healthy donor with one patient. The High Capacity cDNA Reverse Transcription Kit was used to reverse transcribe all of the isolated RNA, meaning that expressed TCRB transcripts were what got sequenced. Deep immunoSEQ sequencing was performed on naive, central memory and regulatory T cell samples, with an average of about 3.6 million total reads per sample. Sorted cells were lysed in RLT buffer, and RNA was extracted using DNase-treated RNeasy Micro or Mini kits according to cell number. To prevent cross-contamination, every cell subset was processed on its own, while patient and healthy donor samples were processed together. The immunoSEQ multiplex PCR was used to amplify TCRB sequences from cDNA, yielding 87-bp fragments that span the CDR3 region. Amplicons were sequenced on the Illumina HiSeq platform. Turning to the authors' computational methods: PCR bias was corrected computationally using synthetic template baselines, and reads within Hamming distance 2 were collapsed, with unmergeable singletons discarded. By aligning reads against IMGT, V, D and J genes, CDR3 length, and insertions or deletions at six rearrangement sites were assigned. Within each subset, clonotype counts were normalized to sorted cell number, after which true diversity and Gini coefficients were computed with the tcR R package. The overlap coefficient, calculated on TCRB nucleotide sequences, was used to measure repertoire sharing. As a proxy for the pre-selection repertoire, out-of-frame TCRB sequences from naive cells were analyzed. TCRdb retrieved this table from immuneACCESS and kept in-frame rearrangements only. Not all clones are present; in checked studies, unresolved V genes account for under half, and no reason is known for the remainder. V, J and clone size derive from that table, while D and trimming were established from the DNA sequence. Here the sample has approximately 260,000 clones; roughly 24% occur a single time. The ten top clones hold around 0.012% of the sample.

The germline ends are 8 bases apart after V is trimmed by 1 base and J by 0 bases. Reading the germline V gene gives CDR1 SGHRS and CDR2 YFSETQ. Including the terminal cysteine and phenylalanine, the CDR3 comprises 15 residues. The sequence is cut down to CDR3 DNA, 45 bases in frame from base 1. The TCR was taken from a young woman with type 1 diabetes. The chain couples TRBV5-1 to TRBJ2-1; a confident D gene designation cannot be given. The sample comprised naive CD4+ T cells from blood. The meaning of the sample's cell subset or site label: true naive CD4+ T cells. The sequence in DNA is TGCGCCAGCAGCTTGTTTTCAGACTCCTACAATGAGCAGTTCTTC. It specifies CASSLFSDSYNEQFF. Beyond the CDR3, the reference TRBV5-1 and TRBJ2-1 genes provide the residues; the full variable domain reads: KAGVTQTPRYLIKTRGQQVTLSCSPISGHRSVSWYQQTPGQGLQFLFEYFSETQRNKGNFPGRFSGRQFSNSRSEMNVSTLELGDSALYLCASSLFSDSYNEQFFGPGTRLTVL.